This T cell receptor (beta chain) came from a study of cytotoxic CD8 clonotypes in ibrutinib-treated CLL. TCR beta libraries used around 2 micrograms of DNA from cryopreserved PBMCs. Produced via immunoSEQ multiplex PCR; TCRdb's table is partial and in-frame only. This repertoire shows 150,000 to 250,000 clones, over 55% found once; its top ten account for around 15%. Trimming took 6 bases from V and 0 from J, leaving 12 bases between them. This CDR3 is built from 14 residues. Germline V gene sequence: CDR1 SGHTA, CDR2 FQGTGA. Note on this clone: Its specificity is unknown.

Study-wide results and limits: Age-matched healthy donor levels were exceeded by baseline clonality, which tracked circulating CD8+ T-cell counts.

The chain combines TRBV7-3 with TRBJ2-7; the D call may be TRBD1 or TRBD2 (5 bases each). The sample in question was PBMCs, obtained after 24 months of ibrutinib treatment. This clonotype was obtained from a human donor with chronic lymphocytic leukemia. The CDR3 nucleotides are TGTGCCAGCAGGCCGGGACCGAACTCCTACGAGCAGTACTTC. Its protein is CASRPGPNSYEQYF.